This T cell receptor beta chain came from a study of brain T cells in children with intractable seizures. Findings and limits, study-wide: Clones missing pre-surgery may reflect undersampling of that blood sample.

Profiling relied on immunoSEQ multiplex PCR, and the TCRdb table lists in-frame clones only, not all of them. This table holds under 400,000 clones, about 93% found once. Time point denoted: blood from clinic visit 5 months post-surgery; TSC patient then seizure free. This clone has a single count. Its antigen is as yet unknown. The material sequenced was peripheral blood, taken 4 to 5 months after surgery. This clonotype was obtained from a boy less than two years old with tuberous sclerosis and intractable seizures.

This CDR3 reads CATSDPRDRVYEQYF. The CDR3 DNA reads TGTGCCACCAGTGATCCTCGGGACAGGGTATACGAGCAGTACTTC. The gene calls are TRBV24-1 and TRBJ2-7; 9 positions match TRBD1. In germline, CDR1 is KGHDR, CDR2 SFDVKD. This CDR3 comprises 15 residues. V dropped 3 bases and J dropped 4; count of bases not matched to a gene: 6.